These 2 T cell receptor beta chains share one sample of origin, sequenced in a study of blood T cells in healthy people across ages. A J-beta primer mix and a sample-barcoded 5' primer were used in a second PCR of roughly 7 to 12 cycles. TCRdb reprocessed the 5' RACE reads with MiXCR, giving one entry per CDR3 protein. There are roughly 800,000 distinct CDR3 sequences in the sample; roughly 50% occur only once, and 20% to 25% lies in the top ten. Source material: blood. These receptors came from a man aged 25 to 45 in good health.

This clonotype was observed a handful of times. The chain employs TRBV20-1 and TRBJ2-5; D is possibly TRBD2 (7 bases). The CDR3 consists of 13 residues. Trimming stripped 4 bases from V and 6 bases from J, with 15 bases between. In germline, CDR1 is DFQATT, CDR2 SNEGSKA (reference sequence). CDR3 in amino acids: CSATRGGEKTQYF. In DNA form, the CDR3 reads TGCAGTGCTACCCGCGGGGGCGAGAAGACCCAGTACTTC.

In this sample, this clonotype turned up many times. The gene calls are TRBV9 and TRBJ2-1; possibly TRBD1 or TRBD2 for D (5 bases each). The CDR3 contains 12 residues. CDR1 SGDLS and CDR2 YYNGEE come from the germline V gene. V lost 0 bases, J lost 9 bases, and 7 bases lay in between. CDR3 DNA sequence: TGTGCCAGCAGCGTAGGTGGGGGTGAGCAGTTCTTC. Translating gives CASSVGGGEQFF. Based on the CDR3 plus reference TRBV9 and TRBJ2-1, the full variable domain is DSGVTQTPKHLITATGQRVTLRCSPRSGDLSVYWYQQSLDQGLQFLIQYYNGEERAKGNILERFSAQQFPDLHSELNLSSLELGDSALYFCASSVGGGEQFFGPGTRLTVL.